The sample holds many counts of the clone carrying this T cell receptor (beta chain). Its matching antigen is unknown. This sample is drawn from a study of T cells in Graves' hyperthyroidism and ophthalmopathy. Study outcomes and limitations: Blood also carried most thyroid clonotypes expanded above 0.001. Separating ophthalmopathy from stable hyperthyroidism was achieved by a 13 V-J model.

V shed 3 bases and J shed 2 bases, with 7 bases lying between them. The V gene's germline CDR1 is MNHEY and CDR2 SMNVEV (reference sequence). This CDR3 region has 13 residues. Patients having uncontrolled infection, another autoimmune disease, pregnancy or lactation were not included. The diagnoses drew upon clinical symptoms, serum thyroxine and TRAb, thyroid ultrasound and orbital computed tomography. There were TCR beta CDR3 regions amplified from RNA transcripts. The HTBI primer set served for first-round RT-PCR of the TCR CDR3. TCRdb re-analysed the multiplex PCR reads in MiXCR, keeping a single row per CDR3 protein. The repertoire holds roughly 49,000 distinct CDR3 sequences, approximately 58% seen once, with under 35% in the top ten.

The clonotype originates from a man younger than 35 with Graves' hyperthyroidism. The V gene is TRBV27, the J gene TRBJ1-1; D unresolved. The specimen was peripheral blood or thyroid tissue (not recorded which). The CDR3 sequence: CASSFQVNTEAFF. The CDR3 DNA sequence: TGTGCCAGCAGTTTCCAGGTTAACACTGAAGCTTTCTTT.